The 10 T cell receptor beta chains given below trace back to one sample, sequenced in a study of blood T cell repertoires in COVID-19. The data were produced by immunoSEQ multiplex PCR, yet TCRdb's version contains in-frame clones alone and is incomplete. The top ten hold around 22% of the sample, which has about 75,000 clones, more than 65% seen once. Sequencing was done on a sample of peripheral blood. Receptor source: a woman aged 45-65 years with acute or convalescent COVID-19.

This sequence joins TRBV30 and TRBJ2-5; D is uncertain. Looked up from germline, CDR1 is GTSNPN and CDR2 is SVGIG (reference sequence). Trimming removed 8 bases from V and 6 bases from J, with 16 bases in between. The length of the CDR3 is 12 residues. The CDR3 loop is CAQDLGSQTQYF. Written as DNA, the CDR3 is TGTGCCCAGGATTTGGGCTCCCAGACCCAGTACTTC.

The chain employs TRBV4-2 and TRBJ2-7, with TRBD2 matching over 14 bases. This CDR3 spans 20 amino acids. The ends lost 0 bases at V and 4 bases at J; junction bases unmatched: 14. Looked up from germline, CDR1 is LGHNA and CDR2 is YNFKEQ. The CDR3 DNA reads TGTGCCAGCAGCCAAGAACGACTAGCGGGAGGGCTTCTTCAACCTTACGAGCAGTACTTC. Residues: CASSQERLAGGLLQPYEQYF.

The CDR3 here is CASSGLAMNTGELFF. In DNA form, the CDR3 reads TGTGCCAGCAGCGGACTAGCAATGAACACCGGGGAGCTGTTTTTT. The chain uses TRBV6-5 and TRBJ2-2; 8 bases map to TRBD2. This CDR3 has 15 amino acids. Germline CDR1 MNHEY, CDR2 SVGAGI. Trimming took 6 bases from V and 1 from J; bases not matched to a gene: 4.

The V call is TRBV7-2, the J call TRBJ2-3; D is unclear. The ends were cut back, 4 bases at V and 2 bases at J, with 7 bases in the middle. The CDR3 loop spans 13 amino acids. Germline V gene data show CDR1 as SGHTA and CDR2 as FQGNSA. The CDR3 sequence is CASSSLSTDTQYF. The CDR3 nucleotides read TGTGCCAGCAGCTCCCTCTCCACAGATACGCAGTATTTT.

V and J are TRBV11-2 and TRBJ2-7; TRBD1 matches 8 bases. The CDR3 is 13 residues long. J lost 2 bases, V lost 6 bases, and 3 bases had no gene match. CDR1 is SGHAT and CDR2 is FQNNGV in the germline V gene. The chain's CDR3 is CASSDRGPYEQYF. Written as DNA, the CDR3 is TGTGCCAGCAGTGACAGGGGTCCCTACGAGCAGTACTTC.

This rearrangement joins TRBV2 to TRBJ2-7; a possible D gene is TRBD1 (5 bases). Per the germline V gene, CDR1 is SNHLY and CDR2 is FYNNEI. The CDR3 contains 12 residues. V lost 8 bases and J lost 4, with 12 bases in between. The CDR3 protein is CASGRDSYEQYF. The CDR3 DNA sequence: TGTGCCAGCGGACGAGACAGTTACGAGCAGTACTTC.

The rearrangement joins TRBV5-5 to TRBJ1-1; maybe TRBD1 (6 bases). The ends were cut back, 0 bases at V and 6 bases at J, with 15 bases in the middle. Germline V gene sequence: CDR1 SGHKS, CDR2 YYEKEE (reference sequence). The CDR3 contains 15 residues. The CDR3 DNA reads as TGTGCCAGCAGCTTGGAGGCGAGGGGGTTGGCTGAAGCTTTCTTT. This sequence encodes CASSLEARGLAEAFF.

The V gene is TRBV4-3, the J gene TRBJ1-4; TRBD1 matches 7 bases. V trimming: 4 bases; J trimming: 5 bases; junction bases outside the gene matches: 7. Germline values: CDR1 LGHNA, CDR2 YSLEER. This CDR3 comprises 15 residues. DNA for the CDR3: TGCGCCAGCAGCCCGACAGGGTCGCAAAATGAAAAACTGTTTTTT. Residues: CASSPTGSQNEKLFF.

The V gene is TRBV28, the J gene TRBJ1-5; the D is unclear. Germline loops: CDR1 MDHEN, CDR2 SYDVKM. Trimming shortened V by 2 bases and J by 7 bases, and 6 bases separated the two germline ends. The CDR3 sequence is 12 residues long. This CDR3 reads CASSLAGQPQHF. The CDR3 DNA reads as TGTGCCAGCAGTTTAGCGGGGCAGCCCCAGCATTTT.

The chain recombines TRBV2 with TRBJ1-1; the D is unclear. This CDR3 is 14 amino acids long. V was pared by 10 bases and J by 3 bases, with 18 bases between. In germline, CDR1 is SNHLY, CDR2 FYNNEI. Here the CDR3 reads CATLKEAAYTEAFF. The DNA for the CDR3 is TGTGCCACACTTAAGGAGGCTGCTTACACTGAAGCTTTCTTT.